The next 8 T cell receptor beta chains were all read from a single sample in a study of T-cell reconstitution after alpha-beta-depleted transplantation in children. Construction of the TCRbeta library involved unique molecular identifiers. TCRdb recomputed calls from the PCR reads with MiXCR, one row per CDR3 protein. Of 80,000 to 100,000 distinct CDR3 sequences in the sample, more than 20% are singletons; the top ten hold about 20%. The sequencing here drew on PBMCs, taken before TCRalphabeta/CD19-depleted stem cell transplant. Receptor source: a boy younger than 10 with acute lymphoblastic leukemia, due to receive a stem cell transplant.

The chain couples TRBV7-9 to TRBJ2-3; tentative D call: TRBD2 (6 bases). The germline V and J ends were trimmed by 3 bases and 2 bases, with 9 bases remaining between them. The germline CDR1 and CDR2 sequences are SEHNR and FQNEAQ (reference sequence). The CDR3 runs to 14 residues. CDR3 nucleotides: TGTGCCAGCAGCTTGGGCGGGAACACAGATACGCAGTATTTT. It is translated as CASSLGGNTDTQYF.

This clonotype was observed a handful of times. The rearrangement links TRBV5-1 to TRBJ2-2; D unresolved. Trimming left V 4 bases short and J 3 bases short, with 10 bases between. In germline, CDR1 is SGHRS, CDR2 YFSETQ. The length of the CDR3 is 14 residues. The CDR3 is CASSAGRDTGELFF. CDR3 sequence (DNA): TGCGCCAGCAGCGCTGGACGTGACACCGGGGAGCTGTTTTTT.

The CDR3 coding sequence is TGTGCCTGGAGTGTTCTCCTGGGACAGGGGGCCGGGGAGCTGTTTTTT. Protein: CAWSVLLGQGAGELFF. The chain combines TRBV30 with TRBJ2-2; TRBD1 agrees at 11 bases. This CDR3 contains 16 residues. V shed 0 bases and J 6 bases; nucleotides not matched to a gene: 6. Per the germline V gene, CDR1 is GTSNPN and CDR2 is SVGIG (reference sequence).

This clonotype has a handful of counts. CDR3 nucleotides: TGTGCCAGCAGTGAAGTCGGAGATACGCAGTATTTT. This gives the protein CASSEVGDTQYF. This chain uses TRBV12-3 or TRBV12-4 with TRBJ2-3, with D unresolved. This CDR3 is built from 12 residues. V lost 5 bases and J 5 bases, leaving 8 bases between the germline ends.

Only a few counts were recorded for this clonotype. V is TRBV5-1 and J is TRBJ2-2; 11 nucleotides line up with TRBD2. V shed 4 bases, J shed 4 bases, and the junction held 9 bases outside the gene matches. The CDR3 length is 17 residues. CDR1 is SGHRS and CDR2 is YFSETQ in the germline V gene. CDR3 amino acids: CASSMGLAEGRTGELFF. The CDR3 DNA reads as TGCGCCAGCAGCATGGGACTAGCGGAGGGGCGCACCGGGGAGCTGTTTTTT.

Many counts were recorded for this clonotype. V and J are TRBV7-8 and TRBJ2-5; D is unclear. Germline V gives CDR1 SGHVS, CDR2 FQNEAQ. V lost 7 bases to trimming and J lost 5 bases, with 17 bases between them. The length of the CDR3 is 14 residues. The DNA of the CDR3 is TGTGCCAGCACCCTTAGTTACCCCGGGGAGACCCAGTACTTC. Its protein product is CASTLSYPGETQYF.

The chain couples TRBV15 to TRBJ2-2; D is ambiguous. Trimming took 8 bases from V and 1 from J, leaving 14 bases between them. This CDR3 has 15 residues. CDR1 LNHNV and CDR2 YYDKDF come from the germline V gene (reference sequence). CDR3 coding DNA: TGTGCCACCCAAGTCAGGCGGAAGAACACCGGGGAGCTGTTTTTT. This sequence encodes CATQVRRKNTGELFF.

There are a few counts of this clonotype. The chain has TRBV5-1 and TRBJ2-3; 9 positions match TRBD2. The germline gives CDR1 SGHRS, CDR2 YFSETQ. The junction had 13 bases not matched to a gene; V was cut back by 5 bases and J by 0 bases. The CDR3 length is 18 residues. The CDR3 spells CASRVLTSGASSTDTQYF. CDR3 sequence (DNA): TGCGCCAGCAGAGTCTTGACTAGCGGAGCATCTAGCACAGATACGCAGTATTTT.